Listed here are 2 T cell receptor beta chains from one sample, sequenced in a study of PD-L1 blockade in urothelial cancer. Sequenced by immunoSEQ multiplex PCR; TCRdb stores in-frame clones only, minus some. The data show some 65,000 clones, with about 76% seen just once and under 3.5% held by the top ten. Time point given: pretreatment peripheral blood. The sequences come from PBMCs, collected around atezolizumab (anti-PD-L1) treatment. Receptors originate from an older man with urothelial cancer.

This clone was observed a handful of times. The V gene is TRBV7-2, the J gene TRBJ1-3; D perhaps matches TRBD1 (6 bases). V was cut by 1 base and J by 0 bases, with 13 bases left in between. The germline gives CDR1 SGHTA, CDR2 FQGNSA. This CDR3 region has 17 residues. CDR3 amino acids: CASSLVTGRFSGNTIYF. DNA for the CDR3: TGTGCCAGCAGCTTAGTGACAGGTCGCTTCTCTGGAAACACCATATATTTT.

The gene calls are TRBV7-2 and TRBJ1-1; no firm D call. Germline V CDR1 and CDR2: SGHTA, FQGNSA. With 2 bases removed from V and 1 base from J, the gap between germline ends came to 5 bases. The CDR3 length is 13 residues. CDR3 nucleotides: TGTGCCAGCAGCTTAACCGGGAACACTGAAGCTTTCTTT. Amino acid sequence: CASSLTGNTEAFF.